This TCR beta chain emerged from a study of shared clonotypes between healthy human individuals. Study results and caveats: Relative to their counterparts shared across all four donors, non-shared clonotypes exhibited diminished generation probabilities. A generally larger estimated richness was seen in naive subsets than in memory subsets.

Details on this clone: Its antigen is as yet unknown.

It was CD45RO-negative cells, positively selected for CCR7, that made up naive CD8 cells, with terminally differentiated effector memory CD45RA+ cells excluded. Trimming stripped 5 bases from V and 3 bases from J, with 14 bases between. Germline lookup yields CDR1 SGHNT and CDR2 YENEEA. CDR3 length: 14 residues. At deep level, the assay was performed. Each PCR replicate from the sorted subsets contained 200 to 250 ng DNA, which is around 30,000 T cell genomes. Produced via immunoSEQ multiplex PCR; TCRdb's table is partial and in-frame only. The table includes over 750,000 clones, roughly 96% detected once.

The clonotype comes from a man aged 25-45 years in good health. The sample was naive CD8+ T cells sorted from blood. This chain connects TRBV11-3 to TRBJ2-7, with TRBD2 as a possible D gene (6 bases). The CDR3 loop is CASSPAGRFYEQYF. In DNA form, the CDR3 reads TGTGCCAGCAGCCCCGCGGGACGTTTCTACGAGCAGTACTTC. Drawing the rest from reference TRBV11-3 and TRBJ2-7, the complete variable domain is EAGVVQSPRYKIIEKKQPVAFWCNPISGHNTLYWYLQNLGQGPELLIRYENEEAVDDSQLPKDRFSAERLKGVDSTLKIQPAELGDSAVYLCASSPAGRFYEQYFGPGTRLTVT.